Listed below are T cell receptor beta chains from one sample, sequenced in a study of blood T cells in healthy people across ages. One entry per CDR3 protein results from TCRdb running MiXCR on the 5' RACE reads. The sample contains some 1,800,000 distinct CDR3 sequences, more than 35% of which appear only once. Sequences were obtained from blood. The receptors were gathered from a human donor in good health. CDR3s include the opening cysteine and the closing phenylalanine or tryptophan. The D gene is left open where the match is weak. Rows may omit the clone size; those that give it use once, few, many or a size class.

abundance | j_gene | d_gene | v_gene | CDR3aa | CDR3nt
NA | TRBJ2-7 | NA | TRBV4-3 | CASSQGGTADYEQYF | TGCGCCAGCAGCCAAGGAGGGACGGCAGACTACGAGCAGTACTTC
few | TRBJ2-4 | NA | TRBV7-2 | CASSLGYSENIQYF | TGTGCCAGCAGCTTAGGGTATTCGGAAAACATTCAGTACTTC
NA | TRBJ2-3 | NA | TRBV20-1 | CSARDQTGYSTTTDTQYF | TGCAGTGCTAGAGATCAAACGGGCTACTCGACAACCACAGATACGCAGTATTTT
NA | TRBJ1-1 | NA | TRBV18 | CASSPFGEQGKNTEAFF | TGTGCCAGCTCCCCCTTCGGCGAACAGGGCAAGAACACTGAAGCTTTCTTT
NA | TRBJ2-5 | NA | TRBV30 | CAWSGDTQETQYF | TGTGCCTGGAGTGGAGACACCCAAGAGACCCAGTACTTC
many | TRBJ2-7 | NA | TRBV29-1 | CSVEGGLRSGQYF | TGCAGCGTCGAAGGGGGACTACGTAGTGGGCAGTACTTC
NA | TRBJ2-7 | TRBD1 | TRBV20-1 | CSARILDRLYEQYF | TGCAGTGCTAGGATTCTGGACAGGCTATACGAGCAGTACTTC
NA | TRBJ1-1 | NA | TRBV12-3/TRBV12-4 | CASISEAHTEAFF | TGTGCCAGCATTTCCGAAGCCCACACTGAAGCTTTCTTT
NA | TRBJ2-4 | NA | TRBV27 | CAGSASGDKNIQYF | TGTGCCGGCAGCGCCTCAGGGGACAAAAACATTCAGTACTTC
few | TRBJ2-6 | NA | TRBV2 | CASSENGGSGANVLTF | TGTGCCAGCAGTGAGAATGGGGGCTCTGGGGCCAACGTCCTGACTTTC
once | TRBJ1-1 | TRBD1 | TRBV2 | CASTGQENTEAFF | TGTGCCAGCACCGGACAGGAGAACACTGAAGCTTTCTTT
NA | TRBJ2-5 | TRBD2 | TRBV7-7 | CASSRGLAGIETQYF | TGTGCTAGCAGCCGGGGACTAGCGGGAATAGAGACCCAGTACTTC
NA | TRBJ1-6 | NA | TRBV4-3 | CASSQENRVGNSPLHF | TGCGCCAGCAGCCAAGAAAACAGGGTCGGCAATTCACCCCTCCACTTT
many | TRBJ2-4 | TRBD1 | TRBV29-1 | CSVTQMTGSKNIQYF | TGCAGCGTTACACAAATGACAGGGTCCAAAAACATTCAGTACTTC
few | TRBJ2-3 | NA | TRBV4-3 | CASSQDHRGTDTQYF | TGCGCCAGCAGCCAAGATCACCGAGGTACAGATACGCAGTATTTT
once | TRBJ2-7 | NA | TRBV20-1 | CSGTAGSEQYF | TGCAGTGGCACTGCTGGAAGCGAGCAGTACTTC
NA | TRBJ2-7 | TRBD1 | TRBV5-5 | CASSLLGQGTYEQYF | TGTGCCAGCAGCTTGCTAGGACAGGGAACCTACGAGCAGTACTTC
NA | TRBJ2-7 | TRBD1 | TRBV5-6 | CASREFRDRGLLEQYF | TGTGCCAGCAGGGAATTCCGGGACAGGGGGTTACTTGAGCAGTACTTC
NA | TRBJ1-2 | TRBD1 | TRBV6-2/TRBV6-3 | CASSYSTGFGYTF | TGTGCCAGCAGTTACTCGACAGGGTTCGGCTACACCTTC
NA | TRBJ1-5 | NA | TRBV6-2/TRBV6-3 | CASSPAGKEGLGNSNQPQHF | TGTGCCAGCAGCCCAGCGGGGAAGGAAGGGCTGGGGAATAGCAATCAGCCCCAGCATTTT
few | TRBJ1-5 | NA | TRBV11-2 | CASSHGQTNQPQHF | TGTGCCAGCAGCCACGGACAAACTAATCAGCCCCAGCATTTT
few | TRBJ2-7 | NA | TRBV20-1 | CSARKISRGEQYF | TGCAGTGCTAGGAAAATATCCAGGGGCGAGCAGTACTTC
few | TRBJ2-7 | TRBD1 | TRBV9 | CASSGTGQGVDEQYF | TGTGCCAGCAGCGGAACGGGACAGGGGGTCGACGAGCAGTACTTC
NA | TRBJ1-2 | NA | TRBV6-2/TRBV6-3 | CASSRTRILNYGYTF | TGTGCCAGCAGTCGGACACGGATATTAAACTATGGCTACACCTTC
few | TRBJ2-1 | TRBD2 | TRBV5-1 | CASSLTSASYNEQFF | TGCGCCAGCAGCCTAACTAGCGCCTCCTACAATGAGCAGTTCTTC
NA | TRBJ1-2 | NA | TRBV7-2 | CASTFLAGSYGYTF | TGTGCCAGCACCTTCTTGGCAGGGAGCTATGGCTACACCTTC
NA | TRBJ1-6 | NA | TRBV2 | CASSYSEGLGSPLHF | TGTGCCAGCAGTTACTCGGAAGGGTTAGGTTCACCCCTCCACTTT
many | TRBJ1-5 | NA | TRBV6-2/TRBV6-3 | CASSLKLGNQPQHF | TGTGCCAGCAGTCTTAAGTTGGGGAATCAGCCCCAGCATTTT
few | TRBJ2-3 | NA | TRBV27 | CASSSLDLRSTDTQYF | TGTGCCAGCAGTTCCCTGGACCTCCGGAGCACAGATACGCAGTATTTT
NA | TRBJ2-7 | NA | TRBV4-1 | CASSQDLHGGYEQYF | TGCGCCAGCAGCCAAGATCTCCATGGAGGCTACGAGCAGTACTTC
NA | TRBJ2-5 | TRBD2 | TRBV20-1 | CSDDTGTSGQETQYF | TGCAGTGACGACACCGGGACTAGCGGCCAAGAGACCCAGTACTTC
few | TRBJ1-2 | NA | TRBV12-3/TRBV12-4 | CASVSDSNYGYTF | TGTGCCAGCGTCTCGGACAGCAACTATGGCTACACCTTC
NA | TRBJ2-7 | NA | TRBV28 | CASSPVGDAYEQYF | TGTGCCAGCAGTCCGGTGGGGGACGCTTACGAGCAGTACTTC
NA | TRBJ2-5 | TRBD2 | TRBV3-1 | CASSQRRGTTETQYF | TGTGCCAGCAGCCAGAGGCGGGGGACGACGGAGACCCAGTACTTC
many | TRBJ2-1 | TRBD2 | TRBV29-1 | CSVEEGGASSYNEQFF | TGCAGCGTTGAAGAGGGAGGGGCCAGCTCCTACAATGAGCAGTTCTTC
few | TRBJ2-1 | TRBD2 | TRBV29-1 | CSGHAGGTYNEQFF | TGCAGCGGGCATGCGGGGGGGACCTACAATGAGCAGTTCTTC
NA | TRBJ2-1 | TRBD2 | TRBV7-2 | CASRRLAGGLTYNEQFF | TGTGCCAGCAGAAGACTAGCGGGGGGGCTGACCTACAATGAGCAGTTCTTC
NA | TRBJ1-2 | NA | TRBV29-1 | CSVDRSLNYGYTF | TGCAGCGTTGACAGGAGCCTTAACTATGGCTACACCTTC
NA | TRBJ1-2 | NA | TRBV7-2 | CASSQTTGTPNTNYGYTF | TGTGCCAGCAGCCAGACAACAGGGACGCCGAACACTAACTATGGCTACACCTTC
few | TRBJ2-7 | TRBD1 | TRBV25-1 | CASSESGTGSYEQYF | TGTGCCAGCAGTGAATCCGGGACAGGGTCCTACGAGCAGTACTTC
NA | TRBJ2-5 | NA | TRBV12-3/TRBV12-4 | CASMWTLYQETQYF | TGTGCCAGCATGTGGACCCTTTACCAAGAGACCCAGTACTTC
NA | TRBJ1-2 | TRBD1 | TRBV9 | CASSVESRGLGYTF | TGTGCCAGCAGCGTAGAGTCCAGGGGGCTTGGCTACACCTTC
few | TRBJ1-1 | NA | TRBV4-1 | CASSQGPGHNTEAFF | TGCGCCAGCAGCCAAGGCCCGGGACATAACACTGAAGCTTTCTTT
NA | TRBJ2-5 | NA | TRBV6-5 | CVSSYFQGQETQYF | TGTGTCAGCAGTTACTTTCAGGGGCAAGAGACCCAGTACTTC
few | TRBJ2-7 | NA | TRBV7-2 | CASSPRVNSYEQYF | TGTGCCAGCAGCCCCCGGGTTAACTCCTACGAGCAGTACTTC